These T cell receptor beta chains were read from a single sample in a study of shared clonotypes between healthy human individuals. The protocol was immunoSEQ multiplex PCR, while the TCRdb copy is restricted to in-frame clones and leaves out a portion. The sample holds about 1.9 million clones; just over 90% are singletons and the top ten take about 1.7%. The material sequenced was naive CD8+ T cells from PBMCs. These receptors came from a man younger than 35 in good health. Some clones in this sample may be carry-over from other donors' samples. The CDR3 runs from the conserved cysteine through the conserved F or W. D genes are given only for firm matches. Not all rows give a size; the values are once, few, many and, for expanded clones, a class.

NA	TRBV19	TRBJ2-7	TRBD1	CASSHRDRGPEQYF	TGTGCCAGTAGCCACCGGGACAGGGGACCCGAGCAGTACTTC
NA	TRBV11-2	TRBJ2-3	TRBD2	CASSFTSGRAGTDTQYF	TGTGCCAGCAGCTTTACTAGCGGGAGGGCCGGCACAGATACGCAGTATTTT
NA	TRBV9	TRBJ2-7	NA	CASSVASSFLEQYF	TGTGCCAGCAGCGTAGCGTCTAGCTTCCTCGAGCAGTACTTC
NA	TRBV5-6	TRBJ2-3	TRBD2	CASSLYLAGTDTQYF	TGTGCCAGCAGCTTGTATCTAGCGGGCACAGATACGCAGTATTTT
NA	TRBV5-5	TRBJ1-1	NA	CASSLGFSARGNTEAFF	TGTGCCAGCAGCTTGGGTTTTTCGGCCCGGGGGAACACTGAAGCTTTCTTT
NA	TRBV6-5	TRBJ1-1	NA	CASSYLGSSSSEAFF	TGTGCCAGCAGTTACCTGGGGTCGTCCTCCTCTGAAGCTTTCTTT
NA	TRBV10-2	TRBJ1-2	NA	CASSESAVLDYGYTF	TGCGCCAGCAGTGAGAGCGCGGTGTTGGACTATGGCTACACCTTC
few	TRBV5-1	TRBJ2-3	TRBD1	CASSLGQGSTDTQYF	TGCGCCAGCAGCTTGGGACAGGGGAGCACAGATACGCAGTATTTT
once	TRBV19	TRBJ1-2	TRBD1	CASSKDRLGGYTF	TGTGCCAGTAGTAAGGACAGGCTCGGGGGCTACACCTTC
NA	TRBV6-6	TRBJ2-1	NA	CASSYSILEGYNEQFF	TGTGCCAGCAGTTACTCGATACTTGAGGGCTACAATGAGCAGTTCTTC
NA	TRBV9	TRBJ2-7	NA	CASSVGGKSYEQYF	TGTGCCAGCAGCGTAGGGGGGAAATCCTACGAGCAGTACTTC
once	TRBV25-1	TRBJ2-3	TRBD2	CASSFGRATDTQYF	TGTGCCAGCAGTTTCGGGAGGGCCACAGATACGCAGTATTTT
NA	TRBV5-1	TRBJ2-2	NA	CASSITGELFF	TGCGCCAGCAGTATCACCGGGGAGCTGTTTTTT
NA	TRBV9	TRBJ2-7	NA	CASSAGTVSYEQYF	TGTGCCAGCAGTGCCGGGACGGTCTCCTACGAGCAGTACTTC
once	TRBV9	TRBJ2-2	TRBD2	CASSPDHTSGSTGGELFF	TGTGCCAGCAGCCCGGATCATACTAGCGGGAGTACGGGCGGGGAGCTGTTTTTT
NA	TRBV28	TRBJ1-5	NA	CASSLWPGVGNQPQHF	TGTGCCAGCAGTTTATGGCCTGGGGTCGGCAATCAGCCCCAGCATTTT
NA	TRBV6-5	TRBJ2-1	NA	CASRPGVGNEQFF	TGTGCCAGCAGGCCGGGAGTAGGCAATGAGCAGTTCTTC
NA	TRBV27	TRBJ2-3	NA	CASSTRGDRATDTQYF	TGTGCCAGCAGTACCCGAGGGGACCGGGCCACAGATACGCAGTATTTT
NA	TRBV6-1	TRBJ1-1	NA	CASSEARWAFF	TGTGCCAGCAGTGAAGCAAGGTGGGCTTTCTTT
once	TRBV27	TRBJ2-1	NA	CASSLRGNEQFF	TGTGCCAGCAGTTTACGGGGGAATGAGCAGTTCTTC
NA	TRBV28	TRBJ2-1	NA	CASSPQGYYNEQFF	TGTGCCAGCAGTCCCCAGGGTTACTACAATGAGCAGTTCTTC
NA	TRBV4-3	TRBJ2-1	TRBD2	CASSQEGERESNEQFF	TGCGCCAGCAGCCAAGAGGGGGAGCGGGAGTCCAATGAGCAGTTCTTC
NA	TRBV15	TRBJ2-1	TRBD1	CATSGRGLPVDEQFF	TGTGCCACCAGCGGAAGGGGGCTCCCAGTCGATGAGCAGTTCTTC
NA	TRBV4-3	TRBJ2-7	TRBD2	CASSLGLAGGYEQYF	TGCGCCAGCAGCCTTGGACTAGCGGGAGGTTACGAGCAGTACTTC
once	TRBV4-1	TRBJ2-2	TRBD2	CASSHGGTSGNTGELFF	TGCGCCAGCAGCCACGGAGGGACTAGCGGGAACACCGGGGAGCTGTTTTTT
NA	TRBV28	TRBJ2-1	TRBD2	CASSSWGTSNEQFF	TGTGCCAGCAGTTCGTGGGGGACTAGCAATGAGCAGTTCTTC
once	TRBV7-2	TRBJ1-1	NA	CASSDRTAEAFF	TGTGCCAGCAGCGACCGGACAGCTGAAGCTTTCTTT
NA	TRBV5-1	TRBJ2-7	NA	CASSLTGTYEQYF	TGCGCCAGCAGCTTGACAGGGACCTACGAGCAGTACTTC
NA	TRBV5-6	TRBJ1-5	TRBD1	CASSARQGPNQPQHF	TGTGCCAGCAGCGCGAGACAGGGGCCGAATCAGCCCCAGCATTTT
NA	TRBV10-3	TRBJ2-1	TRBD2	CAISWGGTPGNEQFF	TGTGCCATCAGTTGGGGGGGGACTCCTGGGAATGAGCAGTTCTTC
once	TRBV29-1	TRBJ2-5	TRBD1	CSVPRRDRAAGETQYF	TGCAGCGTTCCTCGAAGAGACAGGGCGGCTGGAGAGACCCAGTACTTC
NA	TRBV19	TRBJ2-3	NA	CASSVELAIRADTRYF	TGTGCCAGTAGTGTAGAGCTAGCAATTCGGGCAGATACGCGGTATTTT
NA	TRBV30	TRBJ2-4	TRBD2	CAWSPLAGALAKNIQYF	TGTGCCTGGAGTCCGTTAGCGGGAGCTCTAGCCAAAAACATTCAGTACTTC
NA	TRBV13	TRBJ2-7	TRBD2	CASSTRLAGLYEQYF	TGTGCCAGCAGCACCCGACTAGCGGGGCTCTACGAGCAGTACTTC
NA	TRBV11-2	TRBJ2-1	NA	CASSLVSGPYNEQFF	TGTGCCAGCAGCTTAGTATCAGGTCCCTACAATGAGCAGTTCTTC
NA	TRBV11-2	TRBJ2-5	NA	CASSPTGETQYF	TGTGCCAGCAGCCCCACCGGAGAGACCCAGTACTTC
NA	TRBV19	TRBJ2-7	TRBD2	CASSMGAGRLYEQYF	TGTGCCAGTAGTATGGGAGCGGGACGGCTCTACGAGCAGTACTTC
NA	TRBV19	TRBJ2-1	NA	CASSSGNPLNEQFF	TGTGCCAGTAGCTCAGGAAACCCTCTCAATGAGCAGTTCTTC
NA	TRBV2	TRBJ2-7	NA	CASSATGSPYEQYF	TGTGCCAGCAGTGCGACAGGTTCACCCTACGAGCAGTACTTC
NA	TRBV25-1	TRBJ2-1	NA	CASSGGLPGNEQFF	TGTGCCAGCAGTGGGGGGCTTCCTGGCAATGAGCAGTTCTTC
NA	TRBV2	TRBJ1-5	NA	CASSEAQVRAFRPQHF	TGTGCCAGCAGTGAAGCGCAGGTTAGGGCTTTTCGGCCCCAGCATTTT
NA	TRBV25-1	TRBJ1-1	NA	CASSEGMNTEAFF	TGTGCCAGCAGTGAAGGCATGAACACTGAAGCTTTCTTT
NA	TRBV5-6	TRBJ1-2	NA	CASSLGSTFYGYTF	TGTGCCAGCAGCTTGGGCAGCACCTTCTATGGCTACACCTTC
NA	TRBV13	TRBJ1-1	NA	CASSSRGRGTEAFF	TGTGCCAGCAGCTCCCGCGGGCGGGGAACTGAAGCTTTCTTT
NA	TRBV11-3	TRBJ2-2	TRBD2	CASSSLAGGDTGELFF	TGTGCCAGCAGCTCACTAGCGGGAGGGGACACCGGGGAGCTGTTTTTT
NA	TRBV15	TRBJ2-2	NA	CATSRVVKVSGELFF	TGTGCCACCAGCAGAGTTGTAAAAGTGTCCGGGGAGCTGTTTTTT
once	TRBV10-3	TRBJ2-1	TRBD2	CAIRDVIAGGPVSEQFF	TGTGCCATCAGGGACGTCATAGCGGGAGGGCCGGTGAGTGAGCAGTTCTTC
NA	TRBV6-4	TRBJ1-4	TRBD1	CASSDPDRDDEKLFF	TGTGCCAGCAGTGACCCCGACAGGGACGACGAAAAACTGTTTTTT
once	TRBV7-3	TRBJ2-1	NA	CASSSLSGSSYNEQFF	TGTGCCAGCAGCTCCCTATCCGGCAGCTCCTACAATGAGCAGTTCTTC
NA	TRBV7-9	TRBJ2-7	NA	CASSWTSYEQYF	TGTGCCAGCAGCTGGACTTCCTACGAGCAGTACTTC
NA	TRBV29-1	TRBJ1-1	NA	CSVVGVNTEAFF	TGCAGCGTTGTGGGGGTGAACACTGAAGCTTTCTTT
NA	TRBV7-2	TRBJ1-2	NA	CASSLRGQRIYGYTF	TGTGCCAGCAGCTTAAGAGGACAACGAATCTATGGCTACACCTTC